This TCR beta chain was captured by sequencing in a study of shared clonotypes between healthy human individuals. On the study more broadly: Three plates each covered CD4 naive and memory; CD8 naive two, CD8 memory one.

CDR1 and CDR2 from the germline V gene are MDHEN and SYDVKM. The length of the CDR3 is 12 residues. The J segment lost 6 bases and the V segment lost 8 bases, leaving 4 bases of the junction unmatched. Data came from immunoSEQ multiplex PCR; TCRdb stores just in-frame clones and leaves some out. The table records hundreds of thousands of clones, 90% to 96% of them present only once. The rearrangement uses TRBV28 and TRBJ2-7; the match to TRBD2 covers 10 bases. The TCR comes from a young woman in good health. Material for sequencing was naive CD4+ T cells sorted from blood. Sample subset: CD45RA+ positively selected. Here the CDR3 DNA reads TGTGCCAGCTCTAGCGGGGGCCTCGAGCAGTACTTC. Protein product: CASSSGGLEQYF.